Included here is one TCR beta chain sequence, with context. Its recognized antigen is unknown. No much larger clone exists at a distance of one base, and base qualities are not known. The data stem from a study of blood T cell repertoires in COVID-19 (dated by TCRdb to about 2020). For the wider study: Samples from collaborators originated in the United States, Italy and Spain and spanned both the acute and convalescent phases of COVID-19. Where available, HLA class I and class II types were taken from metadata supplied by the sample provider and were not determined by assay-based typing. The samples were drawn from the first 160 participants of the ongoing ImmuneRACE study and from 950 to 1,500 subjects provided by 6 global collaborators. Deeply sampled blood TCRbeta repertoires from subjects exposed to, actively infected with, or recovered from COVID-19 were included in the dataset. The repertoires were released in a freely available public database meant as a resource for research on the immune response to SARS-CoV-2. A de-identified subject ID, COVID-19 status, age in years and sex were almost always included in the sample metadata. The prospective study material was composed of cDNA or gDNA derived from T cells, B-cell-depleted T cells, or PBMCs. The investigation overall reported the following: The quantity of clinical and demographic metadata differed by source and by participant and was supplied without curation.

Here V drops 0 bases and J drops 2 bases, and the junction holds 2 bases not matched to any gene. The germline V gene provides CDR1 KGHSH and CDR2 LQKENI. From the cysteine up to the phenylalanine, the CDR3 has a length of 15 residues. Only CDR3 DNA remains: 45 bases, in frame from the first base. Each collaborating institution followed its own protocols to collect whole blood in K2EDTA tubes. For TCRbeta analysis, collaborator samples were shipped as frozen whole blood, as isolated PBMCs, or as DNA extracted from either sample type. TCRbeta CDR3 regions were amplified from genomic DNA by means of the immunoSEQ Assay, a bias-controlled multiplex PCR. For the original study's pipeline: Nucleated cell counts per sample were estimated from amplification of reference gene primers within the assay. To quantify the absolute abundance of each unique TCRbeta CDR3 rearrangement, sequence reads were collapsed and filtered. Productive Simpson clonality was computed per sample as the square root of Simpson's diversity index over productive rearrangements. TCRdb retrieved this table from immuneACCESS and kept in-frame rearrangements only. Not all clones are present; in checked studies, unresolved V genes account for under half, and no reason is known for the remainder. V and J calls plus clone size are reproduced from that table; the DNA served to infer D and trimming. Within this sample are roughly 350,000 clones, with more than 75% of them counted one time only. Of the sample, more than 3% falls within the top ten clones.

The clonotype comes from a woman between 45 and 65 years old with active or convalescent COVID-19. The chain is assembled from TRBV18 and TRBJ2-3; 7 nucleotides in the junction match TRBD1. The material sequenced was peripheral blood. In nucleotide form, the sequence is TGTGCCAGCTCACCACCGGGACAGTCCACAGATACGCAGTATTTT. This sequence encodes CASSPPGQSTDTQYF.